Sequencing of this T cell receptor beta chain was carried out in a study of cytomegalovirus exposure and HLA in healthy donors. Study-wide results and caveats: That first-cohort TCR clusters tended to co-occur in the 120 or so validation repertoires was found in a later analysis. Despite most TCR sequences being rare, some public TCRs occurred in many donors. The classifier was said to identify cytomegalovirus status with high specificity and sensitivity.

Trimming removed 2 bases from V and 0 bases from J, with 8 bases in between. The CDR3 loop spans 15 amino acids. CDR1 and CDR2 from the germline V gene are SGHRS and YFSETQ. Some clones are missing from TCRdb's copy, which holds only in-frame ones; the method was immunoSEQ multiplex PCR. In the table there are 250,000 or so clones, 87% of which are singletons. A 120-subject validation cohort, separate from the approximately 670-subject first cohort, supplied the donors. In regard to this clone: Antigen unknown.

The gene calls are TRBV5-1 and TRBJ2-2, with D possibly matching TRBD2 (6 bases). The receptor was derived from a young man in good health and CMV-seronegative. Sequenced material: PBMCs. CDR3 in DNA: TGCGCCAGCAGCTTCAGGGAGGCGAACACCGGGGAGCTGTTTTTT. Residues: CASSFREANTGELFF.